Detailed here is one T cell receptor beta chain. Living in 24 US areas, the participants were between roughly 18 and 95 years of age. The entry originates in a study of blood T cell repertoires in COVID-19. Produced via immunoSEQ multiplex PCR; TCRdb's table is partial and in-frame only. The data contain over 300,000 clones, 70% to 90% of them singletons. Sequenced: PBMCs or T cells enriched from blood (not recorded which). The TCR sequence derives from a woman in her twenties or thirties who had recovered from COVID-19.

CDR3 sequence: CSVVAAGSNYGYTF. The CDR3, as DNA: TGCAGCGTTGTCGCGGCAGGGTCGAACTATGGCTACACCTTC. J is TRBJ1-2 and V is TRBV29-1; tentatively, D is TRBD1 (5 bases). With 4 bases removed from V and 2 bases from J, the gap between germline ends came to 14 bases. This CDR3 has 14 residues. Germline assignment: CDR1 SQVTM and CDR2 ANQGSEA.